This T cell receptor (beta chain) was obtained from a study of blood T cell repertoires in COVID-19. At the level of the study: Samples came from the United States, Italy and Spain, spanning acute and convalescent COVID-19. T cells, B-cell-depleted T cells, or PBMCs supplied cDNA or gDNA.

Germline lookup yields CDR1 SGHKS and CDR2 YYEKEE (reference sequence). After removal of 7 bases from V and 0 bases from J, the junction contained 17 bases not matched to a gene. The CDR3 has 20 amino acids. Per the authors' pipeline: Counts of nucleated cells, estimated from reference gene primer amplification, were obtained. Only in-frame clones appear in the TCRdb table, and some are missing; sequencing was by immunoSEQ multiplex PCR. D and trimming were read from the DNA, whereas the V and J calls and clone size are those reported in that table. Among around 200,000 clones listed, 70% to 85% were seen once.

Material: peripheral blood. The J gene is TRBJ2-1, the V gene TRBV5-5; 12 bases fit TRBD2. This TCR derives from a human donor in a cohort sampled during active COVID-19. This CDR3 is CASGGKLAGGPTDSYNEQFF. In nucleotides, the CDR3 is TGTGCCAGCGGAGGGAAACTAGCGGGGGGCCCGACGGACTCCTACAATGAGCAGTTCTTC.